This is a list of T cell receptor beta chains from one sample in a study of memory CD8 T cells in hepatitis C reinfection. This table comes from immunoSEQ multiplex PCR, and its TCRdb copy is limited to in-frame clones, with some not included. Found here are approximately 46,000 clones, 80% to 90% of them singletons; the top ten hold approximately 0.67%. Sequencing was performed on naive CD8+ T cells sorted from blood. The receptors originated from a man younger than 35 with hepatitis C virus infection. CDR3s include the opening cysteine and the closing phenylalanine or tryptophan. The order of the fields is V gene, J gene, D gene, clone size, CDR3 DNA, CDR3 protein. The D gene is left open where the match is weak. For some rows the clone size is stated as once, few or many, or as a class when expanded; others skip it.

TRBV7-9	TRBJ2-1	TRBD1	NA	TGTGCCAGCAGCATAACCCGGGACAGGGGGCATGAGCAGTTCTTC	CASSITRDRGHEQFF
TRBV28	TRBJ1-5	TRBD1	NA	TGTGCCAGCAGTCCGCAGGGGGCCGGTTTCAATCAGCCCCAGCATTTT	CASSPQGAGFNQPQHF
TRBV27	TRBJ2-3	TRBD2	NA	TGTGCCAGCAGTTTACTCCTGGGACTAGGAGGTACAGATACGCAGTATTTT	CASSLLLGLGGTDTQYF
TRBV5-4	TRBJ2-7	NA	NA	TGTGCCAGCAGCACACCGGGTTCAGCGGTAACCTACGAGCAGTACTTC	CASSTPGSAVTYEQYF
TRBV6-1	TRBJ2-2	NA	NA	TGTGCCAGCAGTGAGCCGACAGCCACCGGGGAGCTGTTTTTT	CASSEPTATGELFF
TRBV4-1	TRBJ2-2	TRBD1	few	TGCGCCAGCAGCCAAGAGCCCTACAGGGGGCAGGACGGGGAGCTGTTTTTT	CASSQEPYRGQDGELFF
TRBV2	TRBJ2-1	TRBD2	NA	TGTGCCATCGACGGGACTACTTTCTACAATGAGCAGTTCTTC	CAIDGTTFYNEQFF
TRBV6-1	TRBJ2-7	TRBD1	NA	TGTGCCAGCAGTGAAGGTTTTGGCTCTACGGACAGGCCCCAGCAGTACTTC	CASSEGFGSTDRPQQYF
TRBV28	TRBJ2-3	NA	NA	TGTGCCAGCAGTTCGCGCGGGACAGATACGCAGTATTTT	CASSSRGTDTQYF
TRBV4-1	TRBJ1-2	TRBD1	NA	TGCGCCAGCAGCCAAGGGACAGGGGACTATGGCTACACCTTC	CASSQGTGDYGYTF
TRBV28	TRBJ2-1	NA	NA	TGTGCCAGCTCCGTCCGGGGTGGCTACAATGAGCAGTTCTTC	CASSVRGGYNEQFF
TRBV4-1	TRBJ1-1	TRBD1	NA	TGCGCCAGCAGCCCCCGGGGACAGGATGTCGCTGAAGCTTTCTTT	CASSPRGQDVAEAFF
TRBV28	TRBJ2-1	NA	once	TGTGCCAGCAGTTTGCTAACCTACAATGAGCAGTTCTTC	CASSLLTYNEQFF
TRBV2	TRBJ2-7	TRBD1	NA	TGTGCCAGCAGTGACAACCGGGACAGGGGCTACGAGCAGTACTTC	CASSDNRDRGYEQYF
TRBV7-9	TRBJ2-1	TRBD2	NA	TGTGCCAGCAGCGGGGGCCAGGCGGGAGGGTCCTACAATGAGCAGTTCTTC	CASSGGQAGGSYNEQFF
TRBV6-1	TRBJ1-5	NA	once	TGTGCCAGCAGTGAACTCGGCGGGGCCTATCAGCCCCAGCATTTT	CASSELGGAYQPQHF
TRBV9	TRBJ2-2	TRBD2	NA	TGTGCCGGCAGCGTATCGGGAGGGCCGGGCGGGGAGCTGTTTTTT	CAGSVSGGPGGELFF
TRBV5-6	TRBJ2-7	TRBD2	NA	TGTGCCAGCAGCTTCAGAGCGGGAGGGATAAACGAGCAGTACTTC	CASSFRAGGINEQYF
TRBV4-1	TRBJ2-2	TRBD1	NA	TGCGCCAGCAGCCAAGTCGGGACAGGGCCCACCGGGGAGCTGTTTTTT	CASSQVGTGPTGELFF
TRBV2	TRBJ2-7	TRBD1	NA	TGTGCCAGTCGGGACAGCTCCTACGAGCAGTACTTC	CASRDSSYEQYF
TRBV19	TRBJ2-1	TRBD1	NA	TGTGCCAGTAGTACCACAGGGGTTTCAGGCAATGAGCAGTTCTTC	CASSTTGVSGNEQFF
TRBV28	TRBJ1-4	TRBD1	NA	TGTGCCAGCAGTTTCGTGGGCAGGGGGGCGCTTGGCGAAAAACTGTTTTTT	CASSFVGRGALGEKLFF
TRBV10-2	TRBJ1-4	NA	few	TGCGCCAGCAGTGAACTCCAGGGAACTAATGAAAAACTGTTTTTT	CASSELQGTNEKLFF
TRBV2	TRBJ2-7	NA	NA	TGTGCCAGCAGTGAAGCGGGCGATGGGGCTTACGAGCAGTACTTC	CASSEAGDGAYEQYF
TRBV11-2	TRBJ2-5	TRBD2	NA	TGTGCCAGCAGCCTCCCACTAGCGGGGACCGAAGAGACCCAGTACTTC	CASSLPLAGTEETQYF
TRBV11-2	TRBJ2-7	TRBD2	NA	TGTGCCAGCAGCTTAGATCGGGGACTAGCCCGCTACGAGCAGTACTTC	CASSLDRGLARYEQYF
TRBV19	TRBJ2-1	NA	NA	TGTGCCAGTAGTACGGGACAGACTAGCTACAATGAGCAGTTCTTC	CASSTGQTSYNEQFF
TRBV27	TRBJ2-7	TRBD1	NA	TGTACCAGCAGTTCCGGGACAGGGAAGGTCGAGCAGTACTTC	CTSSSGTGKVEQYF
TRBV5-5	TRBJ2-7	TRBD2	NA	TGTGCCAGCAGCTTTAGGGCTAGCGGGAGGATTCTTTCCTACGAGCAGTACTTC	CASSFRASGRILSYEQYF
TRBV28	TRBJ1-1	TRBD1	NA	TGTGCCAGCAGTTTGACTGGGGACAGGGCGAACACTGAAGCTTTCTTT	CASSLTGDRANTEAFF
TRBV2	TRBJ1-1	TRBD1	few	TGTGCCAGCAGTGGACAGGGGGCGCCGGGTGAAGCTTTCTTT	CASSGQGAPGEAFF
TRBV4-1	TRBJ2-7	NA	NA	TGCGCCAGCAGCCAAGGTCCTCCGGGTTCACGGGGGTACGAGCAGTACTTC	CASSQGPPGSRGYEQYF
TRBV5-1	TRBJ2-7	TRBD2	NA	TGCGCCAGCAGTCCCCGTAGCGGGAGCTCCTACGAGCAGTACTTC	CASSPRSGSSYEQYF
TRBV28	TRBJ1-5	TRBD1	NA	TGTGCCAGCAACCCAGGACAGGGAGGTCAGCCCCAGCATTTT	CASNPGQGGQPQHF
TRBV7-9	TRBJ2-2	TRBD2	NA	TGTGCCAGCAGCCCCACGGGGGGGGCGAACACCGGGGAGCTGTTTTTT	CASSPTGGANTGELFF
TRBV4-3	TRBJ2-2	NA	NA	TGCGCCAGCAGGGTGCTCTCGAGCACCGGGGAGCTGTTTTTT	CASRVLSSTGELFF
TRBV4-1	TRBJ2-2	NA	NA	TGCGCCAGCAGCCAAGATGCGGCAGGTGGGGGCCACGGGGAGCTGTTTTTT	CASSQDAAGGGHGELFF
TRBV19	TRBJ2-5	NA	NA	TGTGCCCTGGAGACCCAGTACTTC	CALETQYF
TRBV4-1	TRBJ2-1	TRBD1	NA	TGCGCCAGCAGCCCTCCGGGACAGGGGGGTCATGAGCAGTTCTTC	CASSPPGQGGHEQFF
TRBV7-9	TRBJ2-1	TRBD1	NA	TGTGCCAGCAGCTTAGGCAGGGGGTACAATGAGCAGTTCTTC	CASSLGRGYNEQFF
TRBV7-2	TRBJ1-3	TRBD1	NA	TGTGCCAGCAGCCCCCGGGACAGCCCTAGCTCTGGAAACACCATATATTTT	CASSPRDSPSSGNTIYF
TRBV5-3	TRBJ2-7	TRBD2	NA	TGTGCCAGAAGCTCGCAGAGACTAGCGGGGGGCTCCTACGAGCAGTACTTC	CARSSQRLAGGSYEQYF
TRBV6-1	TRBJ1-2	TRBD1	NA	TGTGCCAGCAGTGAAAACCAGGACAGGGGTTGGTATGGCTACACCTTC	CASSENQDRGWYGYTF
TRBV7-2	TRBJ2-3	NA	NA	TGTGCCAGCAGCTTAGTGGGAGGGGGATCCCAGACCCTAACAGATACGCAGTATTTT	CASSLVGGGSQTLTDTQYF
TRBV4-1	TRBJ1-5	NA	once	TGCGCCAGCAGCCAGATACAGGGTAGCAATCAGCCCCAGCATTTT	CASSQIQGSNQPQHF